This passage covers 7 T cell receptor beta chains from one sample sequenced in a study of blood T cell repertoires in COVID-19. The table came from immunoSEQ multiplex PCR; TCRdb's copy has only in-frame clones and leaves some out. The sample holds 130,000 to 150,000 clones, roughly 89% seen once. Sample: PBMCs or T cells enriched from blood (not recorded which). The receptors were gathered from a woman between 45 and 65 years old who had been exposed to COVID-19.

This chain connects TRBV11-3 to TRBJ2-1; 12 nucleotides agree with TRBD2. V shed 5 bases and J 4 bases; nucleotides not matched to a gene: 6. This CDR3 spans 16 amino acids. CDR1 and CDR2 (germline): SGHNT, YENEEA. The CDR3 DNA follows: TGTGCCAGCAGCCCAGGGACTAGCGGGCGATACAATGAGCAGTTCTTC. Translated: CASSPGTSGRYNEQFF.

Here the CDR3 DNA reads TGTGCCAGCAGTGCCTCAGGGGGTGAAAAACTGTTTTTT. Its protein product is CASSASGGEKLFF. The chain links TRBV6-6 to TRBJ1-4, with 7 bases lining up with TRBD1. Germline trimming cut 5 bases from V and 7 bases from J; bases unmatched to any gene: 4. Germline CDR1 is MNHNY and CDR2 is SVGAGI (reference sequence). CDR3 size: 13 residues.

This clone has just a few counts. The V gene is TRBV11-3, the J gene TRBJ2-7, with 7 bases lining up with TRBD2. J was trimmed by 0 bases and V by 3 bases; bases with no gene match: 2. The CDR3 spans 14 residues. CDR1 is SGHNT, CDR2 YENEEA, per germline. The CDR3 loop is CASSLGGSSYEQYF. CDR3 DNA: TGTGCCAGCAGCTTGGGGGGGTCCTCCTACGAGCAGTACTTC.

This clone appeared once. The chain recombines TRBV18 with TRBJ2-6; 11 bases fit TRBD1. The trim removed 1 base at V and 1 base at J, leaving 6 bases unmatched. There are 19 residues in the CDR3. Germline V gene lookup returns CDR1 KGHSH and CDR2 LQKENI. The CDR3: CASSPRLGQGASGANVLTF. In nucleotides, the CDR3 is TGTGCCAGCTCACCACGACTAGGACAGGGGGCATCTGGGGCCAACGTCCTGACTTTC.

The rearrangement uses TRBV27 and TRBJ2-7; 12 bases fit TRBD1. The CDR3 is 14 amino acids. Germline assignment: CDR1 MNHEY and CDR2 SMNVEV (reference sequence). With 4 bases clipped from V and 8 bases from J, the junction kept 6 bases outside the gene matches. This CDR3 reads CASSSYRDRGQQYF. The CDR3 bases are TGTGCCAGCAGTTCATACCGGGACAGGGGGCAGCAGTACTTC.

This sequence joins TRBV25-1 and TRBJ2-1, with D perhaps TRBD1 (6 bases). Trimming pared 3 bases from V and 3 bases from J, leaving 12 bases between. Germline lookup yields CDR1 MGHDK and CDR2 SYGVNS. The CDR3 runs to 15 residues. The CDR3 DNA follows: TGTGCCAGCAGTGAGGTAGGGACACACTACAATGAGCAGTTCTTC. It yields the protein CASSEVGTHYNEQFF.

As to this clone: The sample carries other DNA sequences with the same CDR3. The chain is built from TRBV7-2 and TRBJ2-7; TRBD2 matches at 9 bases. Trimming cost V 1 base and J 1 base; bases outside gene matches: 2. Per germline, CDR1 SGHTA and CDR2 FQGNSA. CDR3 length: 15 residues. This chain's CDR3 is CASSLGLAGSYEQYF. As DNA, the CDR3 is TGTGCCAGCAGCTTAGGGCTAGCGGGGTCCTACGAGCAGTACTTC.